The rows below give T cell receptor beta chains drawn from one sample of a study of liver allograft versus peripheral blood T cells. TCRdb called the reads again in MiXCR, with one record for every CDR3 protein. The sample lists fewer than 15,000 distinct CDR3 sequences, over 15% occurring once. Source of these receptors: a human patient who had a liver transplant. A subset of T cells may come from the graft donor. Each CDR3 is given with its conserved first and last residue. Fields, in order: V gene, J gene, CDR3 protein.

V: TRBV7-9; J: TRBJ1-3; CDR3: CASRPTVGDTIYF
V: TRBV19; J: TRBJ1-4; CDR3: CASSIGGSTNEKLFF
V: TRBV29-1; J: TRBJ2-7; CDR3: CSGGQGASYEQYF
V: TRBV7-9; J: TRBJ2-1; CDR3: CASSLATGRKLFF
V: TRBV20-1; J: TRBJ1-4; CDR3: CSARDMTGVLNEKLFF
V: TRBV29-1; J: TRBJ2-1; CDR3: CSVLPAQGLRVQFF
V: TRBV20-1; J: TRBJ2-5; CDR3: CSASLAGLYQETQYF
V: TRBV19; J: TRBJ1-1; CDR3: CASSIHQGDTEAFF
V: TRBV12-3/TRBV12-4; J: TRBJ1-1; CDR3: CASSPAGQRGAEAFF
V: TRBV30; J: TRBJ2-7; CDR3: CAWSVVEQYF
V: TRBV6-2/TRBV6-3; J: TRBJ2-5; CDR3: CASTKDSNQETQYF
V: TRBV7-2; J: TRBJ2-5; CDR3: CASSQNTGGGETQYF
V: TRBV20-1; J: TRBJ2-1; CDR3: CSARRDTYNEQFF
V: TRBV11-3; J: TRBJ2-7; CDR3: CASSSNGQGQSEQYF
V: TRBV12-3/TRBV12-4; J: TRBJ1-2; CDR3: CASSFRTVSYGYTF
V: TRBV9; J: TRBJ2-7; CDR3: CASSVELTSYEQYF
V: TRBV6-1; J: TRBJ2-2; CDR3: CASSEAGSWTGELFF
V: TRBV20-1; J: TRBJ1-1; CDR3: CSARTMTGSTEAFF
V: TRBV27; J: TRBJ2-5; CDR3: CASSFAGAGETQYF
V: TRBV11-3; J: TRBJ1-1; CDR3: CASSLAGNSAEAFF